The clone carrying this T cell receptor (beta chain) was recorded once. This may be a read error, as it is one base from a much larger clone. Germline lookup yields CDR1 MNHEY and CDR2 SMNVEV (reference sequence). This CDR3 is 9 amino acids long. TCRdb fed the PCR reads into MiXCR, producing one record per CDR3 protein. The sample lists about 36,000 distinct CDR3 sequences, around 18% occurring once. This sample is part of a study of molecular identifiers for immune sequencing clone quantification. V gene TRBV27 combines with J gene TRBJ2-5, with unresolved D. The TCR originated in a human donor in good health. Some libraries in this study had Jurkat cell RNA spiked in. The specimen sequenced was naive CD8+ T cells from blood, with Jurkat cell RNA spiked in. Subset given: FACS-sorted CD8+CD4-CCR7+CD45RA+ naive T cells. In DNA, the CDR3 is TGTGCCAGCACCCAAGCCCAGTGCTTC. Translation: CASTQAQCF.